A selection of T cell receptor beta chains follows, all from one sample in a study of cytomegalovirus exposure and HLA in healthy donors. Some clones are missing from TCRdb's copy, which holds only in-frame ones; the method was immunoSEQ multiplex PCR. The table lists around 210,000 clones, 65% to 85% of them singletons. The sample was PBMCs. The source is a man between 45 and 60 years old in good health and CMV-seronegative. The CDR3 runs from the conserved cysteine through the conserved F or W. D genes are given only for firm matches. Part of the rows lack a size; the others show once, few, many or a class for expanded clones.

size: few
D: -
V: TRBV5-4
J: TRBJ2-2
DNA: TGTGCCAGCAGCTTGGATAGCGGGGAGCTGTTTTTT
CDR3: CASSLDSGELFF

size: -
D: TRBD2
V: TRBV7-9
J: TRBJ2-7
DNA: TGTGCCAGCAGCCAACTGACTAGCGGAACCACCTACGAGCAGTACTTC
CDR3: CASSQLTSGTTYEQYF

size: few
D: -
V: TRBV11-1
J: TRBJ1-2
DNA: TGTGCCAGCAGCTCCCTCCGGGGGGGCCACCATCGGGGCTACACCTTC
CDR3: CASSSLRGGHHRGYTF

size: few
D: -
V: TRBV28
J: TRBJ1-5
DNA: TGTGCCAGCAGACTCAGACATGATAGCAATCAGCCCCAGCATTTT
CDR3: CASRLRHDSNQPQHF

size: -
D: TRBD1
V: TRBV30
J: TRBJ1-2
DNA: TGTGCCTGGAGTCTTACAGGGGTTGATGGCTACACCTTC
CDR3: CAWSLTGVDGYTF

size: few
D: TRBD2
V: TRBV6-1
J: TRBJ2-1
DNA: TGTGCCAGCATAAGCGGGAGGGCCGGGAATGAGCAGTTCTTC
CDR3: CASISGRAGNEQFF

size: -
D: -
V: TRBV28
J: TRBJ1-1
DNA: TGTGCCAGCAGTGACGGAATAGCCGACACTGAAGCTTTCTTT
CDR3: CASSDGIADTEAFF

size: -
D: TRBD1
V: TRBV7-9
J: TRBJ2-5
DNA: TGTGCCAGCAGCTTAGCGACAGGGGGGGAAGAGACCCAGTACTTC
CDR3: CASSLATGGEETQYF

size: -
D: TRBD2
V: TRBV19
J: TRBJ2-7
DNA: TGTGCCAGTAGTATCTCAGCGGGAGGGAACGAGCAATACTTC
CDR3: CASSISAGGNEQYF

size: -
D: TRBD2
V: TRBV5-6
J: TRBJ2-1
DNA: TGTGCCAGCGGGAGGGCCTTTGTTAATGAGCAGTTCTTC
CDR3: CASGRAFVNEQFF

size: few
D: -
V: TRBV30
J: TRBJ1-5
DNA: TGTGCCTGGAGTGTACAGGGAAATCAGCCCCAGCATTTT
CDR3: CAWSVQGNQPQHF

size: -
D: -
V: TRBV5-1
J: TRBJ2-1
DNA: TGCGCCAGCAGCTTACAGGGTAAGGACAACAATGAGCAGTTCTTC
CDR3: CASSLQGKDNNEQFF

size: -
D: -
V: TRBV30
J: TRBJ2-5
DNA: TGTGCCTGGAGTGTAGGTTCGGGTTGGGAGACCCAGTACTTC
CDR3: CAWSVGSGWETQYF

size: -
D: -
V: TRBV7-3
J: TRBJ2-3
DNA: TGTGCCAGCAGCCTACAGGGTGCAGATACGCAGTATTTT
CDR3: CASSLQGADTQYF

size: -
D: -
V: TRBV28
J: TRBJ1-1
DNA: TGTGCCAGCACTCAACATCGGGAGGGCACTGAAGCTTTCTTT
CDR3: CASTQHREGTEAFF

size: -
D: TRBD2
V: TRBV7-9
J: TRBJ2-3
DNA: TGTGCCAGCAGGCTAGGGACTGTAGGGACTAGTTCAGATACGCAGTATTTT
CDR3: CASRLGTVGTSSDTQYF

size: -
D: -
V: TRBV28
J: TRBJ1-1
DNA: TGTGCCACCACCCAGGGAACTGAAGCTTTCTTT
CDR3: CATTQGTEAFF

size: -
D: -
V: TRBV30
J: TRBJ2-2
DNA: TGTGCCTGGAGTGTACCCCCAGGGGCGAGCACCGGGGAGCTGTTTTTT
CDR3: CAWSVPPGASTGELFF

size: -
D: -
V: TRBV2
J: TRBJ1-1
DNA: TGTGCCAGCAGTCCGACAGGGAACACTGAAGCTTTCTTT
CDR3: CASSPTGNTEAFF

size: -
D: TRBD1
V: TRBV12-5
J: TRBJ2-1
DNA: TGTGCTAGTGCCCCCTGGGATCGGGGGACAGGGAACAATGAGCAGTTCTTC
CDR3: CASAPWDRGTGNNEQFF

size: -
D: TRBD1
V: TRBV27
J: TRBJ1-5
DNA: TGTGCCAGCAGAACGGACAGGGGACAGCCCCAGCATTTT
CDR3: CASRTDRGQPQHF

size: -
D: -
V: TRBV5-1
J: TRBJ2-3
DNA: TGCGCCAGCGTTAGCCGGTCTTACACAGATACGCAGTATTTT
CDR3: CASVSRSYTDTQYF

size: -
D: TRBD2
V: TRBV30
J: TRBJ2-6
DNA: TGTGCCTGGGCTAGCGGGAGTCTATCTCTGGGGGCCAACGTCCTGACTTTC
CDR3: CAWASGSLSLGANVLTF

size: once
D: -
V: TRBV14
J: TRBJ1-2
DNA: TGTGCCAGCAGCCAAGAAGGAGGGGCAGTCTATGGCTACACCTTC
CDR3: CASSQEGGAVYGYTF

size: few
D: -
V: TRBV27
J: TRBJ2-7
DNA: TGTGCCAGCAGTTTCGGACTCACCTACGAGCAGTACTTC
CDR3: CASSFGLTYEQYF

size: -
D: TRBD1
V: TRBV15
J: TRBJ2-7
DNA: TGTGCCACCAGCAACCGGGACAGGGGAGGCTACGAGCAGTACTTC
CDR3: CATSNRDRGGYEQYF

size: -
D: TRBD1
V: TRBV7-9
J: TRBJ1-5
DNA: TGTGCCAGCAGCCGAGGACAGGTAAATCAGCCCCAGCATTTT
CDR3: CASSRGQVNQPQHF

size: -
D: -
V: TRBV7-2
J: TRBJ2-3
DNA: TGTGCCAGCAGCAACAGGGTCAGCACAGATACGCAGTATTTT
CDR3: CASSNRVSTDTQYF

size: few
D: -
V: TRBV20-1
J: TRBJ1-2
DNA: TGCAGTGTGGGGGGGAACATCTACACCTTC
CDR3: CSVGGNIYTF

size: -
D: -
V: TRBV19
J: TRBJ1-1
DNA: TGTGCCAGTAGTATAGATGTAGGAGGAACTGAAGCTTTCTTT
CDR3: CASSIDVGGTEAFF

size: -
D: -
V: TRBV7-9
J: TRBJ1-5
DNA: TGTGCCAGCAGTTCACCTAGTCAGCCCCAGCATTTT
CDR3: CASSSPSQPQHF

size: once
D: -
V: TRBV5-4
J: TRBJ2-4
DNA: TGTGCCAGCAGCCATCATCAGGGTGCGGAAAACATTCAGTACTTC
CDR3: CASSHHQGAENIQYF

size: -
D: TRBD1
V: TRBV7-9
J: TRBJ1-4
DNA: TGTGCCAGCAGCCCGGGACAGGGTGTTGAAAAACTGTTTTTT
CDR3: CASSPGQGVEKLFF

size: once
D: TRBD2
V: TRBV9
J: TRBJ2-3
DNA: TGTGCCAGCAGCGAGGCCGGGACTAGTGCAGATACGCAGTATTTT
CDR3: CASSEAGTSADTQYF

size: -
D: -
V: TRBV4-1
J: TRBJ1-1
DNA: TGCGCCAGCAGCCAAGGCTCGGGAGGGAACACTGAAGCTTTCTTT
CDR3: CASSQGSGGNTEAFF

size: -
D: -
V: TRBV2
J: TRBJ1-6
DNA: TGTGCCAGCTCACAGGGCCAACCCCTCCACTTT
CDR3: CASSQGQPLHF

size: -
D: TRBD1
V: TRBV7-9
J: TRBJ1-4
DNA: TGTGCCAGCAGCCAGCCAGGGGGCGCCGAAAAACTGTTTTTT
CDR3: CASSQPGGAEKLFF